This T cell receptor beta chain was captured in a study of control samples from healthy donors and cancer patients. Data came from immunoSEQ multiplex PCR; TCRdb stores just in-frame clones and leaves some out. The sample shows 130,000 to 150,000 clones, approximately 93% of them seen only once. This CDR3 is built from 15 residues. Germline values: CDR1 SGHTA, CDR2 FQGTGA. The germline V and J ends were trimmed by 6 bases and 6 bases, with 19 bases remaining between them. Material: blood. This chain joins TRBV7-3 and TRBJ2-3; D might be TRBD1 (6 bases). The TCR originated in a man between 18 and 29 years old in good health. This CDR3 is CASSSTGIQGDTQYF. CDR3 in DNA: TGTGCCAGCAGTTCAACCGGGATCCAGGGGGATACGCAGTATTTT.